Below, 18 T cell receptor beta chains from the same sample are listed, as sequenced in a study of beta chain features in type 1 diabetes. General study points: Shortening of TCRB CDR3s, moderate but significant, appeared in all four CD4+ subsets of Type 1 diabetes patients.

The study reverse transcribed the entire isolated RNA, so it sequenced expressed TCRB transcripts. Clones were read by immunoSEQ multiplex PCR, and TCRdb kept only the in-frame ones, dropping some. The data show over 650,000 clones, with about 14% seen just once and 0.03% to 0.045% held by the top ten. Which antigens these TCRs recognize remains unknown. The material sequenced was naive CD4+ T cells from blood. The origin of the receptors is a man between 18 and 35 years old with type 1 diabetes.

The chain employs TRBV5-4 and TRBJ2-3; 9 bases agree with TRBD1. In germline, CDR1 is SGHNT, CDR2 YYREEE (reference sequence). With V trimmed by 3 bases and J by 1 base, 0 bases remained unmatched. The CDR3 sequence is 14 residues long. CDR3 residues: CASSWDRGTDTQYF. The CDR3 coding sequence is TGTGCCAGCAGCTGGGACAGGGGCACAGATACGCAGTATTTT.

The gene calls are TRBV19 and TRBJ2-7, with 13 bases aligning to TRBD2. V shed 5 bases and J 2 bases; nucleotides not matched to a gene: 3. The germline gives CDR1 LNHDA, CDR2 SQIVND (reference sequence). The CDR3 sequence is 15 residues long. CDR3 protein: CASSSGLAGAYEQYF. CDR3 sequence (DNA): TGTGCCAGTAGTTCAGGACTAGCGGGAGCCTACGAGCAGTACTTC. Filled out from reference TRBV19 and TRBJ2-7, the complete variable domain reads DGGITQSPKYLFRKEGQNVTLSCEQNLNHDAMYWYRQDPGQGLRLIYYSQIVNDFQKGDIAEGYSVSREKKESFPLTVTSAQKNPTAFYLCASSSGLAGAYEQYFGPGTRLTVT.

This clone was picked up a small number of times. The CDR3 here is CASSFIRSPREAFF. The DNA of the CDR3 is TGTGCCAGCAGCTTCATCCGAAGTCCCCGGGAAGCTTTCTTT. The chain carries TRBV7-9 and TRBJ1-1; D is ambiguous. V lost 3 bases and J lost 8, with 16 bases in between. Germline assignment: CDR1 SEHNR and CDR2 FQNEAQ (reference sequence). The length of the CDR3 is 14 residues.

This clone has only a few counts. The same CDR3 can be traced to other DNA sequences in this sample. The chain joins TRBV30 to TRBJ2-2; D is unclear. Per the germline V gene, CDR1 is GTSNPN and CDR2 is SVGIG (reference sequence). The CDR3 runs to 11 residues. Trimming stripped 5 bases from V and 2 bases from J, with 3 bases between. Here the CDR3 reads CAWGNTGELFF. The CDR3 coding sequence is TGTGCCTGGGGAAACACCGGGGAGCTGTTTTTT.

The chain links TRBV10-3 to TRBJ2-3; D is ambiguous. Germline V gives CDR1 ENHRY, CDR2 SYGVKD. V was trimmed by 3 bases and J by 10 bases, leaving 20 bases between them. This CDR3 spans 15 amino acids. CDR3 in amino acids: CAISERSLRDGAQYF. DNA for the CDR3: TGTGCCATCAGTGAAAGGTCTCTAAGGGATGGGGCGCAGTATTTT.

This clone turned up a few times. V usage is TRBV4-1 and J usage is TRBJ2-7; D ambiguous. Germline CDR1 is MGHRA and CDR2 is YSYEKL. The CDR3 runs to 17 residues. The V end was cut by 0 bases, the J end by 4 bases, with 19 bases between. This chain's CDR3 is CASSQEWGSSFRYEQYF. The CDR3 nucleotides read TGCGCCAGCAGCCAAGAATGGGGTTCTTCTTTCCGATACGAGCAGTACTTC.

The V gene is TRBV4-2, the J gene TRBJ1-6; D uncertain. Trimming took off 0 bases at V and 9 bases at J, with 12 bases between the two ends. Germline V gives CDR1 LGHNA, CDR2 YNFKEQ. The CDR3 length is 15 residues. CDR3 in amino acids: CASSQDGAGFSPLHF. CDR3 DNA: TGTGCCAGCAGCCAAGATGGTGCAGGATTTTCACCCCTCCACTTT.

This rearrangement joins TRBV5-4 to TRBJ2-5; D unclear. Trimming stripped 5 bases from V and 5 bases from J, with 7 bases between. This CDR3 is built from 11 residues. Germline assignment: CDR1 SGHNT and CDR2 YYREEE (reference sequence). The CDR3 here is CASRFGETQYF. The CDR3 DNA is TGTGCCAGCAGGTTTGGGGAGACCCAGTACTTC.

Here the CDR3 reads CASSLVGGPSYEQYF. The CDR3 coding sequence is TGTGCCAGCAGCTTAGTAGGCGGGCCCTCCTACGAGCAGTACTTC. This chain connects TRBV13 to TRBJ2-7; D may be TRBD2 (5 bases). This CDR3 has 15 residues. Per germline, CDR1 PRHDT and CDR2 FYEKMQ (reference sequence). V lost 1 base to trimming and J lost 0 bases, with 10 bases between them. The whole variable domain, remainder taken from reference TRBV13 and TRBJ2-7, is AAGVIQSPRHLIKEKRETATLKCYPIPRHDTVYWYQQGPGQDPQFLISFYEKMQSDKGSIPDRFSAQQFSDYHSELNMSSLELGDSALYFCASSLVGGPSYEQYFGPGTRLTVT.

Concerning this clone itself: Other DNA sequences within the sample encode an identical CDR3. The chain recombines TRBV5-1 with TRBJ2-7; 9 bases fit TRBD1. Germline loops: CDR1 SGHRS, CDR2 YFSETQ. V shed 0 bases and J 1 base; nucleotides not matched to a gene: 2. The CDR3 extends over 15 amino acids. The CDR3 loop reads CASSLAGTGSYEQYF. The CDR3 DNA reads as TGCGCCAGCAGCTTGGCCGGGACAGGGTCCTACGAGCAGTACTTC.

This clone has more than one count but fewer than ten. The chain recombines TRBV27 with TRBJ2-7; 9 nucleotides agree with TRBD1. The CDR3 spans 14 residues. The J segment lost 3 bases and the V segment lost 4 bases, leaving 4 bases of the junction unmatched. CDR1 is MNHEY and CDR2 is SMNVEV in the germline V gene (reference sequence). CDR3 DNA sequence: TGTGCCAGCAGTTACGGGACAGGGAACTACGAGCAGTACTTC. It is translated as CASSYGTGNYEQYF.

This chain's CDR3 is CASSEAPFNSPLHF. CDR3 DNA sequence: TGTGCCAGCAGTGAAGCGCCTTTTAATTCACCCCTCCACTTT. This rearrangement joins TRBV2 to TRBJ1-6, with no clear D. The germline V gene encodes CDR1 SNHLY and CDR2 FYNNEI. The CDR3 spans 14 residues. V gave up 0 bases and J gave up 6 bases, with 6 bases separating them.

V and J are TRBV5-4 and TRBJ2-5, with D possibly matching TRBD1 (6 bases). The ends were cut back, 5 bases at V and 5 bases at J, with 10 bases in the middle. The germline V gene has CDR1 SGHNT and CDR2 YYREEE (reference sequence). The length of the CDR3 is 12 residues. The CDR3 reads CASRTGMETQYF. The CDR3 region has the DNA TGTGCCAGCAGAACAGGGATGGAGACCCAGTACTTC. The variable domain in full, with the rest retrieved from reference TRBV5-4 and TRBJ2-5, is ETGVTQSPTHLIKTRGQQVTLRCSSQSGHNTVSWYQQALGQGPQFIFQYYREEENGRGNFPPRFSGLQFPNYSSELNVNALELDDSALYLCASRTGMETQYFGPGTRLLVL.

V is TRBV2 and J is TRBJ1-1; 9 bases align to TRBD1. J was trimmed by 5 bases and V by 9 bases; bases with no gene match: 7. The CDR3 has 13 residues. Per the germline V gene, CDR1 is SNHLY and CDR2 is FYNNEI. CDR3 loop: CARHRGRGTEAFF. The CDR3 DNA sequence: TGTGCCAGGCACAGGGGGCGCGGGACTGAAGCTTTCTTT.

The genes are TRBV29-1 and TRBJ2-1, with a tentative D call TRBD2 (7 bases). Germline V gives CDR1 SQVTM, CDR2 ANQGSEA. V lost 3 bases and J 2 bases, leaving 8 bases between the germline ends. The length of the CDR3 is 13 residues. CDR3 amino acids: CSVEGGPYNEQFF. CDR3 sequence (DNA): TGCAGCGTTGAGGGGGGGCCCTACAATGAGCAGTTCTTC.

The rearrangement joins TRBV7-9 to TRBJ2-7, with TRBD2 matching 10 bases. The CDR3 is made up of 15 amino acids. Trimming at V came to 2 bases and at J to 6 bases, leaving 7 bases not matched to a gene. Germline V lookup: CDR1 SEHNR, CDR2 FQNEAQ (reference sequence). CDR3 protein: CASSLSLAGVVEQYF. The CDR3 bases are TGTGCCAGCAGCTTATCCCTAGCGGGAGTAGTCGAGCAGTACTTC.

The chain recombines TRBV6-5 with TRBJ2-7; the match to TRBD1 covers 7 bases. The CDR3 is 15 amino acids. V was clipped by 2 bases and J by 1 base; unmatched bases: 5. Looked up from germline, CDR1 is MNHEY and CDR2 is SVGAGI. As DNA, the CDR3 is TGTGCCAGCAGTTACACGACAGGGCCTTCCTACGAGCAGTACTTC. It translates to CASSYTTGPSYEQYF.

This clone was recorded a few times. This chain links TRBV6-6 with TRBJ2-1; 7 bases match TRBD1. In germline, CDR1 is MNHNY, CDR2 SVGAGI (reference sequence). Unmatched junction bases numbered 9, after V lost 6 bases and J lost 7 bases. The CDR3 spans 14 residues. CDR3 residues: CASSLDRVRNEQFF. The CDR3 DNA is TGTGCCAGCAGCTTAGACAGGGTTAGAAATGAGCAGTTCTTC.